This T cell receptor (beta chain) is drawn from a study of blood T cell repertoires in COVID-19. About the research overall: Sources were T cells, B-cell-depleted T cells, or PBMCs; the material itself was cDNA or gDNA.

Two negative PCRs, clearance, or symptom resolution had been documented for recovered Cohort 3 donors. Per the original data handling: Researchers report that nucleated cell counts were estimated from reference gene primer amplification. Assay used: immunoSEQ multiplex PCR; TCRdb lists only in-frame clones, some missing. The V and J calls and the clone size are those of that table, but D and trimming were determined from the DNA. The table lists under 350,000 clones, just over 85% of them singletons. Sequences were obtained from PBMCs or T cells enriched from blood (not recorded which). The sequence came from a young man who had recovered from COVID-19.

The CDR3 DNA sequence: TGTGCCACCAGCAGAGATACTAGCAGCTACGAGCAGTACTTC. It yields the protein CATSRDTSSYEQYF. The V gene is TRBV15, the J gene TRBJ2-7; tentative D call: TRBD2 (6 bases). The V gene's germline CDR1 is LNHNV and CDR2 YYDKDF (reference sequence). With 0 bases removed from V and 3 bases from J, the gap between germline ends came to 9 bases. The CDR3 has 14 residues.